This T cell receptor (beta chain) was found in a study of blood T cell repertoires in COVID-19. The CDR3 runs 13 residues. V lost 5 bases, J lost 6 bases, and 11 bases lay in between. Germline-derived CDR1 and CDR2 are MNHEY and SVGAGI. This table comes from immunoSEQ multiplex PCR, and its TCRdb copy is limited to in-frame clones, with some not included. Among more than 250,000 clones listed, 89% were seen once. V is TRBV6-5 and J is TRBJ1-5; D is possibly TRBD1 (5 bases). The sequencing sample was made of peripheral blood. This TCR came from a man aged 18 to 30 who had recovered from COVID-19. The CDR3: CASSQGLVQPQHF. The CDR3 DNA reads TGTGCCAGCAGTCAGGGCTTGGTTCAGCCCCAGCATTTT.